This TCR beta chain originates from a study of blood T cell repertoires in COVID-19. The ends were cut back, 5 bases at V and 2 bases at J, with 13 bases in the middle. The germline CDR1 and CDR2 sequences are LNHDA and SQIVND (reference sequence). The CDR3 extends over 14 amino acids. Each recovered donor of Cohort 3 presented with two negative PCRs, clearance, or symptom resolution. TCRdb's table, derived via immunoSEQ multiplex PCR, lists solely in-frame clones and lacks some. There are 150,000 to 200,000 clones in the sample; around 84% occur only once, and roughly 15% lies in the top ten. The rearrangement joins TRBV19 to TRBJ2-7, with TRBD1 as a possible D gene (6 bases). The sample was PBMCs or T cells enriched from blood (not recorded which). This receptor was taken from a man in his fifties who had recovered from COVID-19. DNA of the CDR3: TGTGCCAGTAGTCCCGGACAGTGGACCTACGAGCAGTACTTC. Translation gives CASSPGQWTYEQYF.